This T cell receptor (beta chain) came from a study of OX40 agonist ivuxolimab in advanced cancers. Study-wide context: Partial responses occurred in Three dose-escalation patients, one with hepatocellular carcinoma and two with cutaneous melanoma. Study conclusions and caveats: Normalized T-cell clonal expansion was also low in some nonresponders. Among expanded peripheral T cells, antigen specificity went undetermined.

Note on this clone: The antigen is undetermined.

The assay was immunoSEQ multiplex PCR, and TCRdb's table has in-frame clones only and misses some. This sample yields about 78,000 clones, of which about nine tenths are seen a single time; just under 0.25% belongs to the top ten. V lost 0 bases to trimming and J lost 6 bases, with 13 bases between them. Germline assignment: CDR1 LNHNV and CDR2 YYDKDF (reference sequence). There are 15 residues in the CDR3. This specimen consisted of CD4+ or CD8+ T cells sorted from blood, obtained in a trial of the OX40 agonist ivuxolimab. The sequence came from an adult with an advanced solid tumor such as melanoma, head and neck, liver or kidney cancer. The chain couples TRBV15 to TRBJ2-3; no reliable D call. The CDR3 reads CATSRDREVGDTQYF. The CDR3 nucleotides read TGTGCCACCAGCAGAGATCGCGAGGTAGGGGATACGCAGTATTTT.